A selection of T cell receptor beta chains follows, all from one sample in a study of cytomegalovirus exposure and HLA in healthy donors. Generated by immunoSEQ multiplex PCR, the TCRdb table keeps only in-frame clones and is missing some. The sample data list approximately 77,000 clones. Material for sequencing was PBMCs. These receptor sequences come from a man aged 30 to 45 in good health and CMV-seronegative. CDR3s include the opening cysteine and the closing phenylalanine or tryptophan. The D gene is left open where the match is weak.

DNA	CDR3	D	J	V
TGTGCCAGCAGCTTAGCCTCCCTAGCGGGAAATACGCAGTATTTT	CASSLASLAGNTQYF	TRBD2	TRBJ2-3	TRBV7-2
TGTGCCAGCAGTCTTCGGACAGGGGTGTCGACAAACACCATATATTTT	CASSLRTGVSTNTIYF	TRBD1	TRBJ1-3	TRBV28
TGTGCCAGCAGCTTAGGGGACAGCGGAAACACCATATATTTT	CASSLGDSGNTIYF	TRBD1	TRBJ1-3	TRBV11-3
TGTGCCAGCAGCTTAGCTCCCGGGATGAACACTGAAGCTTTCTTT	CASSLAPGMNTEAFF	-	TRBJ1-1	TRBV11-3
TGCAGCGTTGCGAAGGCGGCTAGCTCCTACAATGAGCAGTTCTTC	CSVAKAASSYNEQFF	-	TRBJ2-1	TRBV29-1
TGTGCCAGCAGAGACCCGGGACAGGGGAACGAGCAGTACTTC	CASRDPGQGNEQYF	TRBD1	TRBJ2-7	TRBV6-1
TGTGCCAGCTCACTCCTAAGCACCGGGGAGCTGTTTTTT	CASSLLSTGELFF	-	TRBJ2-2	TRBV18
TGTGCCAGTAGTATAGCCCAGTACAGGGTCTTGGGAGAGACCCAGTACTTC	CASSIAQYRVLGETQYF	-	TRBJ2-5	TRBV19
TGTGCCAGCTCACCCCGGACAGTAGAGGAAGCTTTCTTT	CASSPRTVEEAFF	-	TRBJ1-1	TRBV18
TGTGCCAGCCGAGCCCTAGCGGACAATGAGCAGTTCTTC	CASRALADNEQFF	TRBD2	TRBJ2-1	TRBV11-3
TGTGCCAGCAGCTTGGACGGGACTAGCGGACCTTACGAGCAGTACTTC	CASSLDGTSGPYEQYF	TRBD2	TRBJ2-7	TRBV5-4
TGCGCCAGCAGCTTGGGCAGGGTGAGTGTCACTGAAGCTTTCTTT	CASSLGRVSVTEAFF	-	TRBJ1-1	TRBV5-1
TGTGCCAGCAGGGGACTAGCGGGGCATCTAGAGACCCAGTACTTC	CASRGLAGHLETQYF	TRBD2	TRBJ2-5	TRBV6-1
TGCGCCAGCAGCCCGGACAACGCCTACGAGCAGTACTTC	CASSPDNAYEQYF	-	TRBJ2-7	TRBV5-1
TGTGCCAGCAGCTTAGTGACAGGGTCCGGGGAGCTGTTTTTT	CASSLVTGSGELFF	TRBD1	TRBJ2-2	TRBV7-2
TGTGCCAGCAGCTCCGATCTGGAGGAGGAGCAGTACTTC	CASSSDLEEEQYF	-	TRBJ2-7	TRBV5-6
TGTGCCAGCAGGGGGCCGGGGGATAATTCACCCCTCCACTTT	CASRGPGDNSPLHF	-	TRBJ1-6	TRBV6-5
TGTGCCAGCAGCCCCCGTGGAGGGACTATCTCCTACAATGAGCAGTTCTTC	CASSPRGGTISYNEQFF	TRBD2	TRBJ2-1	TRBV4-2
TGCGCCAGCAGCCCTTGGGACAGGGCCATTCAGTACTTC	CASSPWDRAIQYF	TRBD1	TRBJ2-4	TRBV4-3
TGTGCCAGTAGTAATCGACAGGGGGCGCTAATTAACTATGGCTACACCTTC	CASSNRQGALINYGYTF	TRBD1	TRBJ1-2	TRBV19
TGTGCCAGTAGTATTAACGGGGTAATAGGCGATACGCAGTATTTT	CASSINGVIGDTQYF	-	TRBJ2-3	TRBV19
TGTGCCAGCAGTTACGGGACAGGGTACGGGGAGCTGTTTTTT	CASSYGTGYGELFF	TRBD1	TRBJ2-2	TRBV6-5
TGCGCCAGCAGCTACCGACAGGACAATGAGCAGTTCTTC	CASSYRQDNEQFF	-	TRBJ2-1	TRBV5-1
TGTGCCAGCAGCTTGGCCCCTCGAGAGACCCAGTACTTC	CASSLAPRETQYF	-	TRBJ2-5	TRBV5-6
TGTGCCAGCAGCCCATCGGGACAAGCCAGCCACGAGCAGTACTTC	CASSPSGQASHEQYF	-	TRBJ2-7	TRBV4-2
TGTGCCAGCAGCCAACGACTAGCGGGGGGGCTCAATGAGCAGTTCTTC	CASSQRLAGGLNEQFF	TRBD2	TRBJ2-1	TRBV4-2
TGTGCCAGCTCACCAGTCGGGACTAGCGGGAGTATCGAGCAGTACTTC	CASSPVGTSGSIEQYF	TRBD2	TRBJ2-7	TRBV18
TGCGCCAGCAGCTTAGCTAGCGGGAGAGGCTACGAGCAGTACTTC	CASSLASGRGYEQYF	TRBD2	TRBJ2-7	TRBV5-1
TGCGCCAGCAGCTTAACGGGGGGAAATTTGGGAGAGACCCAGTACTTC	CASSLTGGNLGETQYF	TRBD2	TRBJ2-5	TRBV5-1
TGCGCCAGCAGCCAACTGGCCATAGCGGGAGTGAGCACAGATACGCAGTATTTT	CASSQLAIAGVSTDTQYF	TRBD2	TRBJ2-3	TRBV4-1
TGTGCCAGCAGCCCGGGATCCGTTAGCAATCAGCCCCAGCATTTT	CASSPGSVSNQPQHF	-	TRBJ1-5	TRBV9
TGTGCCAGCAGTGCAATGGCAGGGGTATGGAACACTGAAGCTTTCTTT	CASSAMAGVWNTEAFF	-	TRBJ1-1	TRBV6-1
TGTGCCAGCAGCTTATCCTTGGATACGCAGTATTTT	CASSLSLDTQYF	-	TRBJ2-3	TRBV11-2
TGTGCCTGGAGTGTAGGACAGGTCCGCAATCAGCCCCAGCATTTT	CAWSVGQVRNQPQHF	TRBD1	TRBJ1-5	TRBV30
TGTGCCAGCAGTTACTCGCCGGGACTAAATCAGCCCCAGCATTTT	CASSYSPGLNQPQHF	-	TRBJ1-5	TRBV6-5
TGTGCCAGCAGCTTGACTGGACAGAGCTACGAGCAGTACTTC	CASSLTGQSYEQYF	-	TRBJ2-7	TRBV5-6
TGTGCCAGTAGTATTCGAGGGGCGGGAGAAGAAAAACTGTTTTTT	CASSIRGAGEEKLFF	-	TRBJ1-4	TRBV19
TGTGCCAGCAGCCCCCCGGGAATCACCGGGGAGCTGTTTTTT	CASSPPGITGELFF	-	TRBJ2-2	TRBV7-9
TGTGCCAGCAGCTTGTATCTAAATAATTCACCCCTCCACTTT	CASSLYLNNSPLHF	-	TRBJ1-6	TRBV5-4
TGTGCCAGCAGTGTCTCCCGGGGATTTGGCTACGAGCAGTACTTC	CASSVSRGFGYEQYF	-	TRBJ2-7	TRBV6-1
TGTGCCAGCAGTTACGAGGAGTACCAAGAGACCCAGTACTTC	CASSYEEYQETQYF	-	TRBJ2-5	TRBV9
TGCGCCAGCAGCTTGGGCGTCGGCGGGGAGCTGTTTTTT	CASSLGVGGELFF	-	TRBJ2-2	TRBV5-1
TGTGCCAGCAGCTCGCCTGCGGGGGCCGGCTACACCTTC	CASSSPAGAGYTF	-	TRBJ1-2	TRBV5-4
TGTGCCAGCTCACCACGGTTGCCTACTACGCGGGCAGAGACCCAGTACTTC	CASSPRLPTTRAETQYF	-	TRBJ2-5	TRBV18
TGTGCCAGCAGCTTGCGACCGGGACAGGGGTTAGCCACTGAAGCTTTCTTT	CASSLRPGQGLATEAFF	TRBD1	TRBJ1-1	TRBV5-5
TGTGCCAGCTCACCGATTTTAGGACAGGGACAACACTATGGCTACACCTTC	CASSPILGQGQHYGYTF	TRBD1	TRBJ1-2	TRBV18
TGTGCCACGGGACTTTCACAAGAGACCCAGTACTTC	CATGLSQETQYF	-	TRBJ2-5	TRBV2
TGTGCCAGCAGTGAAGCGCCACAGGGTGGGCTGTTTTTT	CASSEAPQGGLFF	-	TRBJ2-2	TRBV2
TGCGCCAGCAGCGTGGACGCGGGGGGGGAATCTGAAGCTTTCTTT	CASSVDAGGESEAFF	-	TRBJ1-1	TRBV5-1
TGCGCCAGCAGCCAAGATAGGGGCGAGTCGGATACGCAGTATTTT	CASSQDRGESDTQYF	-	TRBJ2-3	TRBV4-3
TGTGCCAGCAGCCCTCTCCCGGGGGGGGATACGCAGTATTTT	CASSPLPGGDTQYF	TRBD2	TRBJ2-3	TRBV11-3
TGTGCCAGCAGTGAAAGGACAGGGGGTGAGACCTACGAGCAGTACTTC	CASSERTGGETYEQYF	TRBD1	TRBJ2-7	TRBV6-1
TGCGCCAGCAGCCGGACAGTCACCAAAGGCGCTGAAGCTTTCTTT	CASSRTVTKGAEAFF	-	TRBJ1-1	TRBV5-1
TGTGCCAGCAGCTTGGCCGCCAGGTCGCTCTTTCAGTACTTC	CASSLAARSLFQYF	-	TRBJ2-7	TRBV5-8
TGTGCCAGCAGCTCGTCACAAGAAGGGAGGGGGCAGTTCTTC	CASSSSQEGRGQFF	TRBD2	TRBJ2-1	TRBV7-3
TGCGCCAGCAGCTTGGAACAGTCCCACGAGCAGTACTTC	CASSLEQSHEQYF	-	TRBJ2-7	TRBV5-1
TGTGCTAGTGGTTTGGTACCGCCTAGCGGGGTTTTCTACAATGAGCAGTTCTTC	CASGLVPPSGVFYNEQFF	TRBD2	TRBJ2-1	TRBV12-5
TGTGCCAGCAGCGCAACCGGAGGTACAGATACGCAGTATTTT	CASSATGGTDTQYF	-	TRBJ2-3	TRBV5-6
TGTGCCAGCTCACCACTCCCCGGGGGTGATGGAAACACCATATATTTT	CASSPLPGGDGNTIYF	-	TRBJ1-3	TRBV18
TGTGCCAGCAGCTTAGGAGTTTCCCAAGAGACCCAGTACTTC	CASSLGVSQETQYF	-	TRBJ2-5	TRBV5-4